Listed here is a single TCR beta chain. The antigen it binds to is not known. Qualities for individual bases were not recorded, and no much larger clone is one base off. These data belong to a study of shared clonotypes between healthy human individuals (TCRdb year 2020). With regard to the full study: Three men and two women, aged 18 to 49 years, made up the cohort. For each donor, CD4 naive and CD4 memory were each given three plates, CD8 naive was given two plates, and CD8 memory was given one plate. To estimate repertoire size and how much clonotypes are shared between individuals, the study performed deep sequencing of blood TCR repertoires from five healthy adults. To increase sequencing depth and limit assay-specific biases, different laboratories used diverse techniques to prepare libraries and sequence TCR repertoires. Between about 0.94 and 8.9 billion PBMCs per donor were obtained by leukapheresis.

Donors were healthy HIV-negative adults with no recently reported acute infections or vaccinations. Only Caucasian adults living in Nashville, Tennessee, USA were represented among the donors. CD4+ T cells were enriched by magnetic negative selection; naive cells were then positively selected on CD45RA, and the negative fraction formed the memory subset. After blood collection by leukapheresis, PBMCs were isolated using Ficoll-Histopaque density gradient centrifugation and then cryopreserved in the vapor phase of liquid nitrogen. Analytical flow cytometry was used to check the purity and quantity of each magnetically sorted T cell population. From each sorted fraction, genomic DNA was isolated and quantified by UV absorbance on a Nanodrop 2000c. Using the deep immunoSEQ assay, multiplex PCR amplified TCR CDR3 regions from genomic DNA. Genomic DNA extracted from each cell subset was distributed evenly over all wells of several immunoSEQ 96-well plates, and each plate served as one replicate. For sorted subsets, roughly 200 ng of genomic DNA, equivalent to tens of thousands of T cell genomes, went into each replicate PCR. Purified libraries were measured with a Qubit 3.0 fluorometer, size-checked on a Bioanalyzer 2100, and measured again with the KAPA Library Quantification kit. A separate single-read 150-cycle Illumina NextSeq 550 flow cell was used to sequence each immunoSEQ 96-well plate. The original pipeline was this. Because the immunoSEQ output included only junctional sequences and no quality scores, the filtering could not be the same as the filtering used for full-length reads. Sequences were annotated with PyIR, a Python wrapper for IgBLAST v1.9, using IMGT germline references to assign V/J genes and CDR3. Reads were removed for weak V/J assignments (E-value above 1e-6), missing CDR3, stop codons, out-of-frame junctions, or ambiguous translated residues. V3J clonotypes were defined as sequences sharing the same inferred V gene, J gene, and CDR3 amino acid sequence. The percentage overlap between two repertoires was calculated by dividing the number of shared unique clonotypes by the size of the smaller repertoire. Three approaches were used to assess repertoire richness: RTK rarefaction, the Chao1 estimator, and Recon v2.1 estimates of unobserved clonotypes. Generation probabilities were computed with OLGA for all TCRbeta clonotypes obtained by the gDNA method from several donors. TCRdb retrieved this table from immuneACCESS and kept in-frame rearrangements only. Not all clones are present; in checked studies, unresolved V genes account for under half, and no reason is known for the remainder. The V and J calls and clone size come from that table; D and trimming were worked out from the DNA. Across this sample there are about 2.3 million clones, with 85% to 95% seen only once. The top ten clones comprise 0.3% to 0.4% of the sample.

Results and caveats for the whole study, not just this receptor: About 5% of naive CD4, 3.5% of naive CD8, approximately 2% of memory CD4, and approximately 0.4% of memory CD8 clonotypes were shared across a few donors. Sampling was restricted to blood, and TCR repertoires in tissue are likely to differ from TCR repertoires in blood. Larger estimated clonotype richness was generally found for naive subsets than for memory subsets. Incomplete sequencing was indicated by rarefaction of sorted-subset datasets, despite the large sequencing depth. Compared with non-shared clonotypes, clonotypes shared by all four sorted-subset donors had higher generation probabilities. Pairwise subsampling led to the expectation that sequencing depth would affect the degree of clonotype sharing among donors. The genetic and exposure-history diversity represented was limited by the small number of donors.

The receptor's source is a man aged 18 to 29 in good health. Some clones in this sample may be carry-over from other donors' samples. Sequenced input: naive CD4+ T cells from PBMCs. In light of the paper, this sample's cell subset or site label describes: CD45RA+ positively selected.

At the DNA level, the sequence is TGTGCCAGCAGCCCCCTCTCTGGAAACACCATATATTTT. Its translation reads: CASSPLSGNTIYF. Here the chain combines TRBV9 and TRBJ1-3; a confident D gene designation cannot be given. From cysteine to phenylalanine, the CDR3 is 13 amino acids long. The DNA shown is the 39-base CDR3, in frame from base 1. CDR1 and CDR2 (SGDLS, YYNGEE) derive from the germline V gene. The V end loses 4 bases and the J end loses 0 bases, and a stretch of 5 bases separates them.